This T cell receptor beta chain was recorded in a study of identical twins. Study-wide results and limits: Invariant MAIT and iNKT cells are populations that could partly confound zero-insertion analyses.

TCRdb re-called the 5' RACE reads through MiXCR, storing one row per CDR3 protein. The table has about 530,000 distinct CDR3 sequences, 20% to 25% seen once. Concerning this clonotype itself: What it binds is unknown.

Trimming took 6 bases from V and 4 from J, leaving 15 bases between them. Germline V gene lookup returns CDR1 ENHRY and CDR2 SYGVKD. This CDR3 region has 14 residues. These data were likewise used in another study, on yellow fever vaccine responses in identical twins.

Material: CD4+ T cells sorted from blood. The receptor comes from a woman aged 18 to 35 in good health. The V and J genes are TRBV10-3 and TRBJ2-5, with D maybe TRBD2 (5 bases). The CDR3 nucleotides are TGTGCCATCAGACCGGGAAACCAAAGAGAGACCCAGTACTTC. Protein: CAIRPGNQRETQYF.